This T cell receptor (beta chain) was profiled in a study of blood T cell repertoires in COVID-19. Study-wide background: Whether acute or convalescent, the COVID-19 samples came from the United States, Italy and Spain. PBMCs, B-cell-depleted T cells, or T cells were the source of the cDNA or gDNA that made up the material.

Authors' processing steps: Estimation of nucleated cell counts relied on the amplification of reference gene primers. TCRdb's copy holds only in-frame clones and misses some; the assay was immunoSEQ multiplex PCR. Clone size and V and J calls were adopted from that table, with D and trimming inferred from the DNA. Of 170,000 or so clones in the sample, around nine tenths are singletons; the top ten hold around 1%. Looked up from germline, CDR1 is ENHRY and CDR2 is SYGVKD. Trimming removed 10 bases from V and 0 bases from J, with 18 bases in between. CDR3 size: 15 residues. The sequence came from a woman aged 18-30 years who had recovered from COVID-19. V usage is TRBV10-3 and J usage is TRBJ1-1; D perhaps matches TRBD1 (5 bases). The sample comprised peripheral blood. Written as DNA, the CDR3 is TGTGCCACAAGGGGAGGGGAAAGGGTGAACACTGAAGCTTTCTTT. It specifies CATRGGERVNTEAFF.